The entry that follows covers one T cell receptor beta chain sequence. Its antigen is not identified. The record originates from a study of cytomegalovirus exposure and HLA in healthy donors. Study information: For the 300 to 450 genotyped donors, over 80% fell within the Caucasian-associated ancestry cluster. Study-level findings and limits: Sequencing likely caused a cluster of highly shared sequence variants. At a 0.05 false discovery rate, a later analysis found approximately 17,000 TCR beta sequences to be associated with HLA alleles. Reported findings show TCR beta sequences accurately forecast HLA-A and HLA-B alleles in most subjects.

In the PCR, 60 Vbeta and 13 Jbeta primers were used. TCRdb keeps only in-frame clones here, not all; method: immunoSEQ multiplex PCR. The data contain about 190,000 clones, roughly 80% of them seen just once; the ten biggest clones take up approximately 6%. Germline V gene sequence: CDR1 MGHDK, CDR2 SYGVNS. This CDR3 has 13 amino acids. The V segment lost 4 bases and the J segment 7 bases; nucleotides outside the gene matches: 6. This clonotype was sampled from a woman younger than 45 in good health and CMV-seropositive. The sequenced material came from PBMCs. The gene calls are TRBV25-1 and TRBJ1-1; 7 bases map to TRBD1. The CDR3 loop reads CASSGIGGVEAFF. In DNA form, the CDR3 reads TGTGCCAGCAGTGGAATAGGGGGCGTTGAAGCTTTCTTT.